One sample yielded the 8 T cell receptor beta chains listed below, sequenced in a study of blood T cell repertoires in COVID-19. The assay was immunoSEQ multiplex PCR, and TCRdb's table has in-frame clones only and misses some. The top ten hold under 3% of the sample, which has around 200,000 clones, around four fifths seen once. The specimen was peripheral blood. These receptors originate from a woman between 40 and 50 years old with active or convalescent COVID-19.

V is TRBV30 and J is TRBJ2-3, with TRBD1 matching over 9 bases. This CDR3 is built from 13 residues. Germline values: CDR1 GTSNPN, CDR2 SVGIG (reference sequence). The V segment lost 5 bases and the J segment 6 bases; nucleotides outside the gene matches: 6. In DNA, the CDR3 is TGTGCCTGGGGGACAGGGACCCTGGATACGCAGTATTTT. The encoded protein is CAWGTGTLDTQYF.

The V gene is TRBV4-1, the J gene TRBJ2-5; D gene unclear. CDR1 MGHRA and CDR2 YSYEKL come from the germline V gene. The CDR3 spans 14 residues. V was trimmed by 1 base and J by 5 bases, leaving 11 bases between them. Here the CDR3 DNA reads TGCGCCAGCAGCCAAGTTCAGGATTACGAGACCCAGTACTTC. Residues: CASSQVQDYETQYF.

The rearrangement joins TRBV14 to TRBJ1-3, with unresolved D. The CDR3 is 13 residues long. CDR1 and CDR2 from the germline V gene are SGHDN and FVKESK. Trimming removed 6 bases from V and 4 bases from J, with 10 bases in between. The CDR3 loop is CASRRGSGNTIYF. The CDR3 DNA reads as TGTGCCAGCAGACGAGGGTCCGGAAACACCATATATTTT.

The CDR3 region has the DNA TGTGCCAGCGCAAGACAGGGGGCGAGGGGCTACACCTTC. Its protein is CASARQGARGYTF. The chain couples TRBV9 to TRBJ1-2; TRBD1 matches at 10 bases. CDR1 is SGDLS, CDR2 YYNGEE, per germline. The CDR3 is 13 residues long. V dropped 7 bases and J dropped 8; count of bases not matched to a gene: 8. Looking up the rest from reference TRBV9 and TRBJ1-2 gives the full variable domain: DSGVTQTPKHLITATGQRVTLRCSPRSGDLSVYWYQQSLDQGLQFLIQYYNGEERAKGNILERFSAQQFPDLHSELNLSSLELGDSALYFCASARQGARGYTFGSGTRLTVV.

The V gene is TRBV6-5, the J gene TRBJ1-2; weak D call: TRBD1 (5 bases). V dropped 7 bases and J dropped 2 bases, with 17 bases sitting between them. The germline V gene encodes CDR1 MNHEY and CDR2 SVGAGI. This CDR3 spans 15 amino acids. In DNA, the CDR3 is TGTGCCAGCACCATAGGACAAAGAATAAACTATGGCTACACCTTC. Amino acid sequence: CASTIGQRINYGYTF.

V gene TRBV19 combines with J gene TRBJ1-2, with TRBD1 matching over 12 bases. The CDR3 spans 16 residues. CDR1 is LNHDA and CDR2 is SQIVND in the germline V gene (reference sequence). V was clipped by 7 bases and J by 8 bases; unmatched bases: 14. In DNA, the CDR3 is TGTGCCAGTACCAGCTTGGGACAGGGGGCGCTGAGAGGCTACACCTTC. Amino acid sequence: CASTSLGQGALRGYTF.

This clone was observed a few times. The V call is TRBV10-3, the J call TRBJ1-3; D might be TRBD1 (6 bases). Trimming cost V 3 bases and J 2 bases, with 11 bases left between them. CDR1 is ENHRY, CDR2 SYGVKD, per germline. There are 15 residues in the CDR3. The CDR3 sequence is CAISEGGLTGNTIYF. The CDR3 nucleotides are TGTGCCATCAGTGAAGGGGGTCTAACTGGAAACACCATATATTTT.

This sequence joins TRBV5-4 and TRBJ2-1; D unclear. CDR1 SGHNT and CDR2 YYREEE come from the germline V gene (reference sequence). Trimming took 0 bases from V and 7 from J, leaving 17 bases between them. There are 16 residues in the CDR3. CDR3 sequence: CASSLANIFGDNEQFF. The CDR3 DNA sequence: TGTGCCAGCAGCTTGGCCAATATATTTGGAGATAATGAGCAGTTCTTC.